The 14 T cell receptor beta chains presented below share a single source sample, sequenced in a study of T cell responses to AZD1222 COVID-19 vaccine. Clones were read by immunoSEQ multiplex PCR, and TCRdb kept only the in-frame ones, dropping some. The sample lists around 100,000 clones, about 91% occurring once. Sequences were derived from peripheral blood, sampled on day 0 of AZD1222 vaccination. These receptor sequences come from an adult in good health.

V gene TRBV19 combines with J gene TRBJ2-7; 8 nucleotides line up with TRBD1. V lost 9 bases to trimming and J lost 0 bases; unmatched junction nucleotides: 4. The CDR3 spans 13 residues. CDR1 is LNHDA, CDR2 SQIVND, per germline (reference sequence). The CDR3 region is CASRDRSSYEQYF. The CDR3 DNA is TGTGCCAGCCGGGACAGGAGCTCCTACGAGCAGTACTTC.

Here the CDR3 DNA reads TGTGCCAGTAGTATTACGGAGGGGTCCTACGAGCAGTACTTC. Amino acid sequence: CASSITEGSYEQYF. This sequence joins TRBV19 and TRBJ2-7; the D gene is possibly TRBD2 (6 bases). This CDR3 has 14 amino acids. Germline V CDR1 and CDR2: LNHDA, SQIVND (reference sequence). Trimming removed 3 bases from V and 1 base from J, with 10 bases in between.

In regard to this clone: An end of the junction does not agree with germline; a read error may underlie this. This chain links TRBV2 with TRBJ1-4; 7 bases agree with TRBD1. The CDR3 spans 11 residues. Germline-derived CDR1 and CDR2 are SNHLY and FYNNEI. The CDR3 protein is CATYTRDSIIF. Here the CDR3 DNA reads TGTGCCACATACACCCGGGACAGCATCATTTTT.

Concerning this clone itself: The conserved closing phenylalanine or tryptophan is absent in this CDR3, likely reflecting a read error. The J gene is TRBJ1-6, the V gene TRBV2; 8 bases are shared with TRBD1. J lost 7 bases, V lost 6 bases, and 8 bases had no gene match. The germline gives CDR1 SNHLY, CDR2 FYNNEI. There are 15 residues in the CDR3. The CDR3 region is CASRVRTGWNSPLHL. Written as DNA, the CDR3 is TGTGCCAGCAGGGTCCGGACAGGGTGGAATTCACCCCTCCACCTT.

This clone showed up just once. The rearrangement uses TRBV3-1 (or the pseudogene TRBV3-2) and TRBJ2-3, with 10 bases matching TRBD2. The CDR3 is 17 amino acids. Germline V gene data show CDR1 as LGHDT and CDR2 as YNNKEL (reference sequence). V trimming: 1 base; J trimming: 3 bases; junction bases outside the gene matches: 7. CDR3 nucleotides: TGTGCCAGCAGCCAAGTTCCTAGCGGGGGCGCTACAGATACGCAGTATTTT. Amino acids: CASSQVPSGGATDTQYF.

V usage is TRBV11-2 and J usage is TRBJ1-2; a weak D match, TRBD1 (6 bases). The ends were cut back, 5 bases at V and 5 bases at J, with 21 bases in the middle. The germline V gene encodes CDR1 SGHAT and CDR2 FQNNGV. CDR3 length equals 16 residues. The CDR3 coding sequence is TGTGCCAGCAGCCCGCTCGCCGGGGACATACTATATGGCTACACCTTC. Its protein product is CASSPLAGDILYGYTF.

The rearrangement joins TRBV11-1 to TRBJ1-1; TRBD1 is a possible D gene (6 bases). Per the germline V gene, CDR1 is SGHAT and CDR2 is FQDESV (reference sequence). This CDR3 comprises 16 residues. The ends were cut back, 5 bases at V and 0 bases at J, with 16 bases in the middle. CDR3 coding DNA: TGTGCCAGCAGCATTGGACAGAGTACTATGAACACTGAAGCTTTCTTT. Translated: CASSIGQSTMNTEAFF.

The chain is built from TRBV13 and TRBJ2-1; TRBD1 is a possible D gene (6 bases). Germline-derived CDR1 and CDR2 are PRHDT and FYEKMQ (reference sequence). The CDR3 is 14 amino acids. The V and J ends lost 5 bases and 8 bases respectively, with 16 bases between them. The CDR3 sequence: CASSPTSGGHEQFF. CDR3 in DNA: TGTGCCAGCAGCCCCACTAGTGGGGGCCATGAGCAGTTCTTC.

Comment on this clone: The conserved final phenylalanine or tryptophan is absent from the CDR3, which likely points to a read error. V gene TRBV6-6 combines with J gene TRBJ1-6, with D perhaps TRBD1 (6 bases). CDR3 length: 15 amino acids. Per germline, CDR1 MNHNY and CDR2 SVGAGI (reference sequence). Deletions cut 6 bases from V and 6 bases from J, with 15 bases between. CDR3 coding DNA: TGTGCCAGCAGAGAACAGGGAAATTCTAATTCACCCCTCCACCTT. This sequence encodes CASREQGNSNSPLHL.

This chain connects TRBV29-1 to TRBJ2-2; 9 bases align to TRBD1. The CDR3 runs to 15 residues. Per germline, CDR1 SQVTM and CDR2 ANQGSEA. Trimming removed 4 bases from V and 1 base from J; junction bases left unmatched: 4. The CDR3 loop reads CSVAPGQGNTGELFF. Here the CDR3 DNA reads TGCAGCGTTGCTCCGGGACAGGGGAACACCGGGGAGCTGTTTTTT.

This chain links TRBV10-3 with TRBJ1-2, with TRBD1 identical over 11 bases. Losses at the gene ends were 7 bases for V and 8 bases for J; bases not matched to a gene: 12. The CDR3 is made up of 15 amino acids. The V gene's germline CDR1 is ENHRY and CDR2 SYGVKD. This CDR3 is CAIMGTGGSSGGYTF. The CDR3 region has the DNA TGTGCCATCATGGGGACAGGGGGTTCATCTGGAGGCTACACCTTC.

V usage is TRBV3-1 (or the pseudogene TRBV3-2) and J usage is TRBJ1-4; 8 bases agree with TRBD1. The CDR3 sequence is 18 residues long. The germline gives CDR1 LGHDT, CDR2 YNNKEL (reference sequence). Trimming cost V 1 base and J 6 bases; bases outside gene matches: 13. This chain's CDR3 is CASSQGVWLGTGDEKLFF. CDR3 nucleotide sequence: TGTGCCAGCAGCCAAGGGGTCTGGTTGGGGACAGGAGATGAAAAACTGTTTTTT.

The chain uses TRBV3-1 (or the pseudogene TRBV3-2) and TRBJ1-5; 8 nucleotides agree with TRBD1. Germline trimming cut 3 bases from V and 4 bases from J; bases unmatched to any gene: 5. The germline gives CDR1 LGHDT, CDR2 YNNKEL (reference sequence). The CDR3 spans 15 residues. The CDR3: CASSQNTGGNQPQHF. CDR3 bases: TGTGCCAGCAGCCAGAACACAGGGGGGAATCAGCCCCAGCATTTT.

The gene calls are TRBV3-1 (or the pseudogene TRBV3-2) and TRBJ2-7; 8 bases map to TRBD1. J gave up 4 bases and V 3 bases, and 5 bases lay outside the gene matches. This CDR3 comprises 14 residues. CDR1 is LGHDT, CDR2 YNNKEL, per germline (reference sequence). The CDR3 loop reads CASSHRGRWYEQYF. In DNA, the CDR3 is TGTGCCAGCAGCCACAGGGGGCGATGGTACGAGCAGTACTTC.